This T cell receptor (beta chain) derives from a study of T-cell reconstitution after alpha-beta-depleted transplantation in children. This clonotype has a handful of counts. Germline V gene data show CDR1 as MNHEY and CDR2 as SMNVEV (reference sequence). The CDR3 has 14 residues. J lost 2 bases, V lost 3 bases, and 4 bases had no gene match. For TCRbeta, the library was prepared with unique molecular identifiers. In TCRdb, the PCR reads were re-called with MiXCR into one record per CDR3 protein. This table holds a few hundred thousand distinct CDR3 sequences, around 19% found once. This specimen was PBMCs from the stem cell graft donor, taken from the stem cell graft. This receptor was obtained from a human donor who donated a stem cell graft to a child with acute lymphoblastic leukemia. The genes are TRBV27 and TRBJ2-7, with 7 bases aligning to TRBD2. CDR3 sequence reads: CASSLGGIAYEQYF. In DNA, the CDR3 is TGTGCCAGCAGTTTGGGGGGGATCGCCTACGAGCAGTACTTC.